This TCR beta chain was captured in a study of cytomegalovirus exposure and HLA in healthy donors. Study-level points and caveats: Most TCR beta V segments were productive about 87% or about 30% of the time in an earlier analysis. Most TCR sequences were uncommon, yet certain public TCRs appeared in many donors. When analyzed later, a missense DCLRE1C variant was found to be linked to TCR beta V- and J-gene trimming.

Germline CDR1 reads LNHDA; CDR2 reads SQIVND (reference sequence). CDR3 size: 15 residues. With 3 bases removed from V and 1 base from J, the gap between germline ends came to 7 bases. PCR used 60 Vbeta primers and 13 Jbeta primers. Per the original data handling: About 11 million of 75 million to 85 million unique TCR beta chains were shared, per a later count. Sequenced by immunoSEQ multiplex PCR; TCRdb stores in-frame clones only, minus some. V and J calls and clone size are as listed in that table; D and trimming were resolved from the DNA. This table has 100,000 to 150,000 clones, 75% to 85% appearing once. Of note for this clone: The antigen remains unidentified.

This TCR was sampled from a man in his forties or fifties in good health and CMV-seronegative. The rearrangement links TRBV19 to TRBJ2-6; no definite D call. The sequencing input was PBMCs. In nucleotides, the CDR3 is TGTGCCAGTAGTATGGTCCAGTCTGGGGCCAACGTCCTGACTTTC. It yields the protein CASSMVQSGANVLTF.